This TCR beta chain was documented in a study of blood T cell repertoires in COVID-19. Study-level information: Both acute and convalescent COVID-19 samples were obtained from the United States, Italy and Spain. From T cells, B-cell-depleted T cells, or PBMCs came the material, which was cDNA or gDNA.

Authors' data handling: Researchers report that nucleated cell counts were estimated from reference gene primer amplification. The data were produced by immunoSEQ multiplex PCR, yet TCRdb's version contains in-frame clones alone and is incomplete. The V and J calls and clone size were taken over from that table, and D and trimming were inferred from the DNA. The repertoire holds 25,000 to 30,000 clones, with about 90% as singletons. Trimming cost V 8 bases and J 3 bases; bases outside gene matches: 5. Germline loops: CDR1 LNHDA, CDR2 SQIVND (reference sequence). The CDR3 covers 13 residues. The chain couples TRBV19 to TRBJ2-3; 7 bases are shared with TRBD1. This sequence was found in a woman aged 55 to 70 with active COVID-19. Sequenced sample: peripheral blood. This CDR3 reads CASRGGQTDTQYF. CDR3 nucleotides: TGTGCCAGTCGAGGGGGACAGACAGATACGCAGTATTTT.